A single sample is the source of the 23 T cell receptor beta chains below, sequenced in a study of cytomegalovirus exposure and HLA in healthy donors. With 60 Vbeta and 13 Jbeta primers, the PCR was carried out. Here immunoSEQ multiplex PCR was the method, and the copy in TCRdb shows in-frame clones only, minus some. The sample consists of more than 95,000 clones, just over 75% of them appearing once. Sequencing was performed on PBMCs. The receptor set was obtained from a man aged 35-49 years in good health and CMV-seropositive.

V usage is TRBV30 and J usage is TRBJ2-7; D gene uncertain. Germline V gives CDR1 GTSNPN, CDR2 SVGIG (reference sequence). Trimming removed 3 bases at V and 1 base at J, with 4 bases between. This CDR3 is 11 amino acids long. CDR3: CAWSLSYEQYF. The CDR3 coding sequence is TGTGCCTGGAGCTTATCCTACGAGCAGTACTTC.

This clone occurred once. J is TRBJ1-5 and V is TRBV10-3, with 9 bases that match TRBD1. Losses at the gene ends were 4 bases for V and 2 bases for J; bases not matched to a gene: 3. The CDR3 runs to 15 residues. CDR1 and CDR2 from the germline V gene are ENHRY and SYGVKD. CDR3 region: CAISAGQGGNQPQHF. The CDR3 coding sequence is TGTGCCATCAGTGCGGGACAGGGTGGCAATCAGCCCCAGCATTTT.

This chain links TRBV28 with TRBJ2-7; D gene ambiguous. Trimming took off 6 bases at V and 0 bases at J, with 15 bases between the two ends. Germline values: CDR1 MDHEN, CDR2 SYDVKM. The CDR3 spans 15 residues. CDR3 DNA: TGTGCCAGCAGCACCTCTGACGGGTACTCCTACGAGCAGTACTTC. Translating it yields CASSTSDGYSYEQYF.

As to this clone: The same CDR3 also results from other DNA sequences found in this sample. The genes are TRBV9 and TRBJ1-2; D may be TRBD1 (6 bases). This CDR3 contains 13 residues. From germline, CDR1 is SGDLS and CDR2 YYNGEE. V lost 2 bases and J lost 2, with 7 bases in between. This CDR3 reads CASSVDSNYGYTF. The CDR3 DNA reads TGTGCCAGCAGCGTGGACAGCAACTATGGCTACACCTTC.

Only a few counts were recorded for this clone. The sample holds other DNA sequences that translate to the same CDR3. As DNA, the CDR3 is TGTGCCAGCAGCTTAGCTGGTGGGGGCGAGACCCAGTACTTC. Translated, it gives CASSLAGGGETQYF. The rearrangement links TRBV7-2 to TRBJ2-5; D is perhaps TRBD1 (6 bases). Trimming left V 0 bases short and J 5 bases short, with 10 bases between. The germline CDR1 and CDR2 sequences are SGHTA and FQGNSA. The CDR3 covers 14 residues.

V usage is TRBV2 and J usage is TRBJ2-3; 10 nucleotides align to TRBD2. The germline CDR1 and CDR2 sequences are SNHLY and FYNNEI. This CDR3 spans 13 amino acids. J gave up 4 bases and V 7 bases, and 2 bases lay outside the gene matches. This chain's CDR3 is CASNGLAADTQYF. The CDR3 bases are TGTGCCAGCAACGGACTAGCGGCAGATACGCAGTATTTT.

On this clone: Sequence at one end of the junction differs from germline and may be a read error. V is TRBV18 and J is TRBJ1-6; no reliable D call. Germline V lookup: CDR1 KGHSH, CDR2 LQKENI. The CDR3 is made up of 19 amino acids. The CDR3 nucleotides are TGTGCCAACTCACCCGTTCCCCCGTTGGGCTCCTCCTATAATTCACCCCTCCACTTT. Amino acids: CANSPVPPLGSSYNSPLHF. The full variable domain, its missing parts supplied by reference TRBV18 and TRBJ1-6, is NAGVMQNPRHLVRRRGQEARLRCSPMKGHSHVYWYRQLPEEGLKFMVYLQKENIIDESGMPKERFSAEFPKEGPSILRIQQVVRGDSAAYFCANSPVPPLGSSYNSPLHFGNGTRLTVT.

This clone was counted between two and nine times. The CDR3 here is CASTKTSSGANVLTF. In DNA form, the CDR3 reads TGTGCCAGCACCAAGACTAGTTCTGGGGCCAACGTCCTGACTTTC. The rearrangement uses TRBV6-5 and TRBJ2-6, with D maybe TRBD2 (6 bases). The CDR3 runs 15 residues. Germline V gives CDR1 MNHEY, CDR2 SVGAGI. Trimming stripped 7 bases from V and 1 base from J, with 11 bases between.

This clone has a handful of counts. The V gene is TRBV9, the J gene TRBJ1-6, with D hard to call. Germline CDR1 SGDLS, CDR2 YYNGEE. The CDR3 has 13 residues. V was cut by 2 bases and J by 7 bases, with 7 bases left in between. CDR3 protein: CASSVIPNSPLHF. DNA of the CDR3: TGTGCCAGCAGCGTTATCCCGAATTCACCCCTCCACTTT.

The chain recombines TRBV10-1 with TRBJ1-4; possibly TRBD1 for D (5 bases). Germline V CDR1 and CDR2: WNHNN, SYGVQD (reference sequence). Trimming took 4 bases from V and 7 from J, leaving 16 bases between them. The CDR3 spans 15 residues. This chain's CDR3 is CASSGGTGIGEKLFF. The CDR3 DNA reads as TGCGCCAGCAGTGGGGGAACAGGCATCGGTGAAAAACTGTTTTTT.

V and J are TRBV7-9 and TRBJ2-5, with TRBD2 identical over 10 bases. The V gene's germline CDR1 is SEHNR and CDR2 FQNEAQ (reference sequence). The CDR3 covers 16 residues. The V and J ends lost 7 bases and 3 bases, in that order; junction bases with no gene match: 11. CDR3 nucleotides: TGTGCCAGCACCCAGGGGAGCGGGGGGGCTAAAGAGACCCAGTACTTC. Residues: CASTQGSGGAKETQYF. The full variable domain, completed using reference TRBV7-9 and TRBJ2-5, is DTGVSQNPRHKITKRGQNVTFRCDPISEHNRLYWYRQTLGQGPEFLTYFQNEAQLEKSRLLSDRFSAERPKGSFSTLEIQRTEQGDSAMYLCASTQGSGGAKETQYFGPGTRLLVL.

Only one count was recorded for this clone. The rearrangement joins TRBV7-2 to TRBJ2-7; a weak D match, TRBD2 (6 bases). The CDR3 runs 14 residues. Between the trimmed V and J ends, which lost 2 bases and 6 bases, there was a span of 14 bases. Per germline, CDR1 SGHTA and CDR2 FQGNSA. CDR3 loop: CASSLSRDSGEQYF. The CDR3 nucleotides are TGTGCCAGCAGCTTATCCCGGGACTCTGGCGAGCAGTACTTC.

This sequence joins TRBV6-6 and TRBJ1-2; D is unclear. Germline assignment: CDR1 MNHNY and CDR2 SVGAGI (reference sequence). The length of the CDR3 is 15 residues. Trimming removed 4 bases from V and 4 bases from J, with 16 bases in between. The CDR3 protein is CASSSAGMDPYGYTF. CDR3 bases: TGTGCCAGCAGTTCCGCGGGAATGGACCCCTATGGCTACACCTTC.

The chain joins TRBV5-4 to TRBJ1-6; 7 bases map to TRBD1. This CDR3 region has 14 residues. Germline CDR1 reads SGHNT; CDR2 reads YYREEE (reference sequence). J gave up 6 bases and V 4 bases, and 4 bases lay outside the gene matches. As DNA, the CDR3 is TGTGCCAGCAGCCCCGGACAGGCTAATTCACCCCTCCACTTT. This gives the protein CASSPGQANSPLHF.

J is TRBJ1-1 and V is TRBV19, with D hard to call. From germline, CDR1 is LNHDA and CDR2 SQIVND (reference sequence). Trimming removed 7 bases at V and 4 bases at J, with 22 bases between. This CDR3 is 16 amino acids long. The CDR3: CASMPPGRPLGTEAFF. In DNA, the CDR3 is TGTGCCAGTATGCCCCCCGGCAGGCCGTTGGGCACTGAAGCTTTCTTT.

This clone was observed a few times. This chain connects TRBV7-6 to TRBJ2-6; 7 bases fit TRBD2. V lost 1 base to trimming and J lost 4 bases; unmatched junction nucleotides: 7. The CDR3 is 17 residues long. Germline CDR1 is SGHVS and CDR2 is FNYEAQ. Written as DNA, the CDR3 is TGTGCCAGCAGCTTAGGGGGGGGAACCGCCGGGGCCAACGTCCTGACTTTC. It translates to CASSLGGGTAGANVLTF.

The rearrangement joins TRBV7-2 to TRBJ2-7; 10 positions agree with TRBD2. The J segment lost 2 bases and the V segment lost 5 bases, leaving 6 bases of the junction unmatched. Germline CDR1 reads SGHTA; CDR2 reads FQGNSA. This CDR3 has 15 amino acids. The CDR3: CASSPTSGKAYEQYF. For the CDR3, the DNA is TGTGCCAGCAGCCCCACTAGCGGGAAGGCCTACGAGCAGTACTTC. Full variable domain (rest looked up from reference TRBV7-2 and TRBJ2-7): GAGVSQSPSNKVTEKGKDVELRCDPISGHTALYWYRQSLGQGLEFLIYFQGNSAPDKSGLPSDRFSAERTGGSVSTLTIQRTQQEDSAVYLCASSPTSGKAYEQYFGPGTRLTVT.

The chain links TRBV7-8 to TRBJ2-5; TRBD2 is a possible D gene (6 bases). The V gene lost 5 bases and the J gene lost 13 bases, with 17 bases spanning the gap. This CDR3 has 12 amino acids. Germline V CDR1 and CDR2: SGHVS, FQNEAQ. In DNA, the CDR3 is TGTGCCAGCAGCCGAAACCGGGACTGTACGTACTTC. It specifies CASSRNRDCTYF. Together with reference TRBV7-8 and TRBJ2-5, the CDR3 gives the full variable domain: GAGVSQSPRYKVAKRGQDVALRCDPISGHVSLFWYQQALGQGPEFLTYFQNEAQLDKSGLPSDRFFAERPEGSVSTLKIQRTQQEDSAVYLCASSRNRDCTYFGPGTRLLVL.

This chain joins TRBV14 and TRBJ2-2; tentative D call: TRBD2 (5 bases). The CDR3 is made up of 18 amino acids. V was clipped by 0 bases and J by 4 bases, with 18 bases between them. Germline V CDR1 and CDR2: SGHDN, FVKESK. CDR3 bases: TGTGCCAGCAGCCAAGAATCGGTGCAGCGGAGACTCACCGGGGAGCTGTTTTTT. It translates to CASSQESVQRRLTGELFF.

The count of this clone is one. V usage is TRBV7-9 and J usage is TRBJ2-3, with 9 bases that match TRBD2. V was clipped by 2 bases and J by 0 bases; unmatched bases: 6. The CDR3 spans 17 residues. Germline V CDR1 and CDR2: SEHNR, FQNEAQ (reference sequence). The CDR3 protein is CASSLPSGESSTDTQYF. The CDR3 nucleotides are TGTGCCAGCAGCTTACCTAGCGGGGAATCTAGCACAGATACGCAGTATTTT. Together with reference TRBV7-9 and TRBJ2-3, the CDR3 gives the full variable domain: DTGVSQNPRHKITKRGQNVTFRCDPISEHNRLYWYRQTLGQGPEFLTYFQNEAQLEKSRLLSDRFSAERPKGSFSTLEIQRTEQGDSAMYLCASSLPSGESSTDTQYFGPGTRLTVL.

This clone was detected a few times. V usage is TRBV10-2 and J usage is TRBJ1-2, with D perhaps TRBD1 (6 bases). In germline, CDR1 is WSHSY, CDR2 SAAADI. V was clipped by 0 bases and J by 5 bases, with 16 bases between them. This CDR3 is built from 16 residues. CDR3 nucleotides: TGCGCCAGCAGTGAGTCTAGGGGGGGCGCGAGGTATGGCTACACCTTC. Protein sequence: CASSESRGGARYGYTF.

The chain combines TRBV30 with TRBJ2-7; possible D gene TRBD1, 6 bases. V dropped 2 bases and J dropped 1 base, with 18 bases sitting between them. The CDR3 is 16 residues long. The germline V gene has CDR1 GTSNPN and CDR2 SVGIG (reference sequence). The CDR3 region has the DNA TGTGCCTGGAGTCCCAGGTTGGGCAGGGGTTCCTACGAGCAGTACTTC. Translated: CAWSPRLGRGSYEQYF. Full variable domain (outside the CDR3, taken from reference TRBV30 and TRBJ2-7): SQTIHQWPATLVQPVGSPLSLECTVEGTSNPNLYWYRQAAGRGLQLLFYSVGIGQISSEVPQNLSASRPQDRQFILSSKKLLLSDSGFYLCAWSPRLGRGSYEQYFGPGTRLTVT.

This clone was recorded a few times. V and J are TRBV28 and TRBJ2-7; 7 positions agree with TRBD2. Germline V gives CDR1 MDHEN, CDR2 SYDVKM. The CDR3 loop spans 14 amino acids. The ends lost 7 bases at V and 6 bases at J; junction bases unmatched: 12. CDR3 residues: CASKHSSLAGEQYF. For the CDR3, the DNA is TGTGCCAGCAAACATTCCAGTTTAGCGGGCGAGCAGTACTTC.